These 25 T cell receptor beta chains share one sample of origin, sequenced in a study of blood T cells in healthy people across ages. A sample-barcoded 5' primer and a J-beta primer mix were used in a second PCR of about 6 to 11 cycles. TCRdb analysed the 5' RACE reads with MiXCR anew, one entry per CDR3 protein. The data show roughly 900,000 distinct CDR3 sequences, with more than 25% seen just once and around 16% held by the top ten. The sequenced sample consisted of blood. These receptors all come from an elderly woman in good health.

About this clonotype: The junction differs from germline at one of its ends, possibly a read error. The chain is built from TRBV4-1 and TRBJ2-7, with D possibly being TRBD2 (5 bases). The J call is in doubt because the DNA end fits TRBJ2-5 better. CDR3 length: 18 amino acids. Germline lookup yields CDR1 MGHRA and CDR2 YSYEKL. CDR3 in amino acids: CVSSQDYAADPQSGTQYF. Written as DNA, the CDR3 is TGCGTCAGCAGCCAAGATTACGCAGCGGACCCCCAAAGTGGGACCCAGTACTTC.

This clonotype was seen at least ten times. The rearrangement joins TRBV7-2 to TRBJ2-3; no reliable D call. Trimming stripped 3 bases from V and 6 bases from J, with 10 bases between. The CDR3 sequence is 13 residues long. CDR1 is SGHTA and CDR2 is FQGNSA in the germline V gene. The CDR3 bases are TGTGCCAGCAGCTTCCGGACCTGGGATACGCAGTATTTT. Translating gives CASSFRTWDTQYF.

Of note for this clonotype: A read error may explain this, as a much larger clone is one base away. This chain joins TRBV5-1 and TRBJ2-3, with D possibly TRBD2 on 6 matching bases. Germline CDR1 reads SGHRS; CDR2 reads YFSETQ. This CDR3 is 15 amino acids long. Here the CDR3 DNA reads TGCGCCAACAGCTCCGGGAGTTTTCCCACAGATACGCAGTATTTT. This encodes CANSSGSFPTDTQYF.

Comment on this clonotype: Being one base from a much bigger clone, this may be a read error. The chain employs TRBV6-2 or TRBV6-3 and TRBJ2-1, with D possibly called TRBD1 or TRBD2 (7 bases each). V lost 6 bases and J 10 bases, leaving 19 bases between the germline ends. CDR3 length: 14 residues. The germline V gene encodes CDR1 MNHEY and CDR2 SVGEGT. CDR3 sequence: CASRPPQGGYEQFF. As DNA, the CDR3 is TGTGCCAGCAGGCCCCCGCAGGGGGGGTACGAGCAGTTCTTC.

This clonotype was seen ten or more times. A much larger clone differs by one base, so this may be a read error. The gene calls are TRBV20-1 and TRBJ2-1; D may be TRBD2 (5 bases). The J call is uncertain, as TRBJ2-7 better fits the DNA end. Looked up from germline, CDR1 is DFQATT and CDR2 is SNEGSKA (reference sequence). CDR3 length equals 13 residues. The CDR3 is CSANTRDHNEQYF. Written as DNA, the CDR3 is TGCAGTGCTAACACTCGGGATCACAATGAGCAGTACTTC.

This chain joins TRBV6-1 and TRBJ2-3; tentatively, D is TRBD2 (7 bases). Per germline, CDR1 MNHNS and CDR2 SASEGT. V lost 4 bases to trimming and J lost 2 bases, with 19 bases between them. This CDR3 region has 17 residues. CDR3 DNA sequence: TGTGCCAGCAGTGTTAGTTGGGGGCGGGGGTCCACAGATACGCAGTATTTT. This codes for CASSVSWGRGSTDTQYF.

This clonotype was counted many times. The genes are TRBV7-6 and TRBJ2-3; weak D call: TRBD1 (5 bases). Germline assignment: CDR1 SGHVS and CDR2 FNYEAQ. This CDR3 region has 15 residues. Trimming took 4 bases from V and 2 from J, leaving 13 bases between them. CDR3 in DNA: TGTGCCAGCAGCTCCAGGGTCCAAATCACAGATACGCAGTATTTT. It encodes CASSSRVQITDTQYF.

This clonotype was detected many times. V gene TRBV7-9 combines with J gene TRBJ2-5; D is unclear. The V gene lost 2 bases and the J gene lost 2 bases, with 9 bases spanning the gap. CDR3 length: 14 residues. CDR1 and CDR2 from the germline V gene are SEHNR and FQNEAQ (reference sequence). CDR3 region: CASSLMGQQETQYF. The CDR3 DNA reads TGTGCCAGCAGCTTAATGGGCCAACAAGAGACCCAGTACTTC.

This clonotype was seen only once. A much bigger clone sits one base away, suggesting this may be a read error. The V call is TRBV27, the J call TRBJ2-1, with D unresolved. CDR3 length: 13 residues. Per the germline V gene, CDR1 is MNHEY and CDR2 is SMNVEV (reference sequence). The V end lost 3 bases, the J end lost 3 bases, and 6 bases lay between the germline ends. Here the CDR3 reads CASSFVSYNEQFF. CDR3 nucleotide sequence: TGTGCCAGCAGTTTTGTTAGCTACAATGAGCAGTTCTTC.

This clonotype was detected ten times or more. The chain has TRBV7-9 and TRBJ2-1; D is unresolved. Germline V gene lookup returns CDR1 SEHNR and CDR2 FQNEAQ (reference sequence). V lost 5 bases and J 3 bases, leaving 11 bases between the germline ends. The CDR3 spans 14 residues. This CDR3 is CASSTEGGYNEQFF. In DNA form, the CDR3 reads TGTGCCAGCAGCACCGAAGGTGGCTACAATGAGCAGTTCTTC.

This clonotype was recorded at least ten times. The chain links TRBV5-1 to TRBJ2-6, with D unresolved. The CDR3 has 16 amino acids. Deletions cut 0 bases from V and 4 bases from J, with 11 bases between. CDR1 and CDR2 (germline): SGHRS, YFSETQ. The CDR3 coding sequence is TGCGCCAGCAGCTTGGGACGGCCAAGGGGGGCCAACGTCCTGACTTTC. Its protein product is CASSLGRPRGANVLTF.

For this clonotype: At one end the junction does not follow the germline gene, possibly because of a read error. The chain joins TRBV18 to TRBJ2-1; 7 nucleotides line up with TRBD2. Germline loops: CDR1 KGHSH, CDR2 LQKENI. The CDR3 has 15 residues. CDR3 amino acids: CACSPRGSSYNEQFF. CDR3 in DNA: TGTGCCTGCTCACCGCGGGGGAGCTCCTACAATGAGCAGTTCTTC.

In its sample, this clonotype was seen many times. The chain employs TRBV7-9 and TRBJ2-3, with D unresolved. Trimming shortened V by 4 bases and J by 8 bases, and 13 bases separated the two germline ends. The CDR3 loop spans 13 amino acids. The germline V gene has CDR1 SEHNR and CDR2 FQNEAQ (reference sequence). Here the CDR3 reads CASSSRAPGTQYF. The CDR3 DNA is TGTGCCAGCAGCTCCCGAGCACCGGGTACGCAGTATTTT.

This chain uses TRBV20-1 with TRBJ1-5, with 7 bases matching TRBD1. The ends lost 5 bases at V and 11 bases at J; junction bases unmatched: 15. This CDR3 spans 14 amino acids. Germline CDR1 and CDR2: DFQATT and SNEGSKA (reference sequence). CDR3: CSASLSGGLRAQHF. The CDR3 region has the DNA TGCAGTGCTTCCCTGTCAGGGGGTCTACGAGCCCAGCATTTT.

This clonotype has just a few counts. The chain couples TRBV5-5 to TRBJ2-5; 8 bases align to TRBD2. Trimming removed 0 bases from V and 6 bases from J; junction bases left unmatched: 10. Germline V lookup: CDR1 SGHKS, CDR2 YYEKEE (reference sequence). The CDR3 is 16 amino acids. The CDR3 DNA follows: TGTGCCAGCAGCTTGGATGACGGGGGGGGCTGGAAGACCCAGTACTTC. Protein product: CASSLDDGGGWKTQYF.

For this clonotype: The junction departs from the called germline gene at one end, perhaps through a read error. The rearrangement links TRBV2 to TRBJ1-4, with D uncertain. Germline V gene lookup returns CDR1 SNHLY and CDR2 FYNNEI. This CDR3 is 13 amino acids long. The CDR3: CASRLATNGKLFF. The CDR3 coding sequence is TGTGCCAGCAGACTAGCAACTAATGGAAAACTGTTTTTT. Based on the CDR3 plus reference TRBV2 and TRBJ1-4, the full variable domain is EPEVTQTPSHQVTQMGQEVILRCVPISNHLYFYWYRQILGQKVEFLVSFYNNEISEKSEIFDDQFSVERPDGSNFTLKIRSTKLEDSAMYFCASRLATNGKLFFGSGTQLSVL.

The rearrangement joins TRBV11-3 to TRBJ2-1; D may be TRBD1 (6 bases). V was trimmed by 6 bases and J by 6 bases, leaving 12 bases between them. This CDR3 has 13 residues. Per germline, CDR1 SGHNT and CDR2 YENEEA. The CDR3 sequence is CASSVQGSNEQFF. The CDR3 nucleotides are TGTGCCAGCAGTGTCCAGGGGAGCAATGAGCAGTTCTTC.

This chain joins TRBV6-6 and TRBJ2-2, with D perhaps matching TRBD2 (5 bases). Trimming removed 6 bases from V and 0 bases from J, with 11 bases in between. The CDR3 length is 15 residues. CDR1 and CDR2 from the germline V gene are MNHNY and SVGAGI (reference sequence). The CDR3 DNA reads TGTGCCAGCAGCTTAGCGCCATCGAACACCGGGGAGCTGTTTTTT. This gives the protein CASSLAPSNTGELFF.

The table lists this clonotype with a count of one. The chain is built from TRBV7-9 and TRBJ2-1; the match to TRBD2 covers 7 bases. V shed 3 bases, J shed 6 bases, and the junction held 8 bases outside the gene matches. The germline gives CDR1 SEHNR, CDR2 FQNEAQ (reference sequence). The CDR3 runs to 15 residues. The CDR3 coding sequence is TGTGCCAGCAGCTTGCTGTGGCGGGAGTCCAATGAGCAGTTCTTC. It yields the protein CASSLLWRESNEQFF.

The genes are TRBV18 and TRBJ2-3, with 12 bases identical to TRBD2. The J segment lost 2 bases and the V segment lost 1 base, leaving 10 bases of the junction unmatched. This CDR3 has 19 amino acids. The germline gives CDR1 KGHSH, CDR2 LQKENI. CDR3 sequence (DNA): TGTGCCAGCTCACCACGTCCCGCTGGACTAGCGGGATCCACAGATACGCAGTATTTT. It codes for CASSPRPAGLAGSTDTQYF.

The gene calls are TRBV27 and TRBJ1-2, with D perhaps matching TRBD1 (6 bases). Trimming took off 2 bases at V and 0 bases at J, with 16 bases between the two ends. Germline CDR1 reads MNHEY; CDR2 reads SMNVEV (reference sequence). The CDR3 sequence is 17 residues long. As DNA, the CDR3 is TGTGCCAGCAGTTTAGGGGCTCGGACAGCCTCTAACTATGGCTACACCTTC. Protein sequence: CASSLGARTASNYGYTF.

Only a few counts were recorded for this clonotype. The chain carries TRBV7-2 and TRBJ2-2, with 7 bases that match TRBD2. CDR1 SGHTA and CDR2 FQGNSA come from the germline V gene. V shed 1 base and J 5 bases; nucleotides not matched to a gene: 10. This CDR3 spans 17 amino acids. Here the CDR3 DNA reads TGTGCCAGCAGCTTAGAAGCCCTCGGGAGGAGGACCGGGGAGCTGTTTTTT. Encoded protein: CASSLEALGRRTGELFF.

This clonotype was detected only a few times. This chain connects TRBV7-9 to TRBJ1-4, with D hard to call. The CDR3 is made up of 15 amino acids. Germline lookup yields CDR1 SEHNR and CDR2 FQNEAQ (reference sequence). The V end lost 5 bases, the J end lost 4 bases, and 14 bases lay between the germline ends. The CDR3 DNA reads TGTGCCAGCAGCACCCGGGAGACTCTTAATGAAAAACTGTTTTTT. Residues: CASSTRETLNEKLFF. The whole variable domain, filled in from reference TRBV7-9 and TRBJ1-4, reads DTGVSQNPRHKITKRGQNVTFRCDPISEHNRLYWYRQTLGQGPEFLTYFQNEAQLEKSRLLSDRFSAERPKGSFSTLEIQRTEQGDSAMYLCASSTRETLNEKLFFGSGTQLSVL.

With regard to this clonotype: This may come from a read error, since a much larger clone is one base off. The chain has TRBV6-2 or TRBV6-3 and TRBJ2-1; D is possibly TRBD1 (5 bases). This CDR3 has 14 amino acids. V lost 5 bases and J 10 bases, leaving 18 bases between the germline ends. Germline-derived CDR1 and CDR2 are MNHEY and SVGEGT. The CDR3 here is CASSQNRWCGEQFF. The CDR3 DNA is TGTGCCAGCAGTCAGAACAGGTGGTGCGGCGAGCAGTTCTTC.

This clonotype was detected ten times or more. Written as DNA, the CDR3 is TGTGCCTGGAGCCCTGATCAGCCGGAGACCCAGTACTTC. Translation: CAWSPDQPETQYF. J is TRBJ2-5 and V is TRBV30; D gene unclear. From germline, CDR1 is GTSNPN and CDR2 SVGIG (reference sequence). This CDR3 is 13 amino acids long. The V end was cut by 3 bases, the J end by 5 bases, with 13 bases between.